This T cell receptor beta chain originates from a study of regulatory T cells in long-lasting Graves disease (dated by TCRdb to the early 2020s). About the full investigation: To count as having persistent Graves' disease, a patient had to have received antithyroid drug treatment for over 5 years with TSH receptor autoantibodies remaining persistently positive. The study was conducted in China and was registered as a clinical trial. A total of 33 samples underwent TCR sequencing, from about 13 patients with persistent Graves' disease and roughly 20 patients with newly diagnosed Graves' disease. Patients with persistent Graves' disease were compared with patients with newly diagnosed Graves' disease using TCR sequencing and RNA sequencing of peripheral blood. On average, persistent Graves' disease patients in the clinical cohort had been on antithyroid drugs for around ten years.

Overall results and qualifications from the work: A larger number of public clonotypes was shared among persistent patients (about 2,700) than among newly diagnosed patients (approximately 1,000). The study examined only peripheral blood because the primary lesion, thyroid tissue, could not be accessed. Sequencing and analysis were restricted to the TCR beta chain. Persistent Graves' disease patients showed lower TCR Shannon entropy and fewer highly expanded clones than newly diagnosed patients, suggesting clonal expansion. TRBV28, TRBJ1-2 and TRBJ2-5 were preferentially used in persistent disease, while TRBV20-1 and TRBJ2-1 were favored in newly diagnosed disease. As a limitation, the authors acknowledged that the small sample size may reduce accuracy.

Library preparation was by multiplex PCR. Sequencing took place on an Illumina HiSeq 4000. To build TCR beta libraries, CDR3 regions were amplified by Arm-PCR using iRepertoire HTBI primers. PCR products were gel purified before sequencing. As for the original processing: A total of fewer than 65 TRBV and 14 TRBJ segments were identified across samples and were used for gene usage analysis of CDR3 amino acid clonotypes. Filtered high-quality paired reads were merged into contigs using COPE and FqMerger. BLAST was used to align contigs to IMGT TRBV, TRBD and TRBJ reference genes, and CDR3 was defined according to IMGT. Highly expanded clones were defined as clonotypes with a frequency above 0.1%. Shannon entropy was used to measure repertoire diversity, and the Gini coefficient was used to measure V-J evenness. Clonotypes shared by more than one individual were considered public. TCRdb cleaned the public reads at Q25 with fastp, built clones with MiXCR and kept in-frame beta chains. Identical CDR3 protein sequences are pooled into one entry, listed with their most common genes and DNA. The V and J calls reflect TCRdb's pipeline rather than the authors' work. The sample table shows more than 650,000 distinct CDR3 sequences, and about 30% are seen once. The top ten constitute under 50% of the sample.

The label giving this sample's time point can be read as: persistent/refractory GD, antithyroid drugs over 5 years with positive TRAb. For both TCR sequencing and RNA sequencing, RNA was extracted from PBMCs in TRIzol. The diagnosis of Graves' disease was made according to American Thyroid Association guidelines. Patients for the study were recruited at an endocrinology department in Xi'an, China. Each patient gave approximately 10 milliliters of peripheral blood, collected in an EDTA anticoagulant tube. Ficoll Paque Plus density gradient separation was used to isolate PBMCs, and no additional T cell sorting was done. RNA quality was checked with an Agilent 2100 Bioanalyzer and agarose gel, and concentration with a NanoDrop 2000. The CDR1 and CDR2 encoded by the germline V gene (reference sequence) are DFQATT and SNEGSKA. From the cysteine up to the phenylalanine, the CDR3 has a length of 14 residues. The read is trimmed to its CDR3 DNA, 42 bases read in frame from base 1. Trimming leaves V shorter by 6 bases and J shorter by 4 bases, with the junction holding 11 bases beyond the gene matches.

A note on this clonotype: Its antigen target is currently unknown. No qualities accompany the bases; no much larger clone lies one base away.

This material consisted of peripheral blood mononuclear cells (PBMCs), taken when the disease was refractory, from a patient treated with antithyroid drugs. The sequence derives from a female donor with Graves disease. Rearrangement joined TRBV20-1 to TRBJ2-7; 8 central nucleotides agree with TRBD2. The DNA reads TGCAGTGCCTCCCGCGGTAGCGGGAATTACGAGCAGTACTTC. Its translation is CSASRGSGNYEQYF.